These T cell receptor beta chains were read from a single sample in a study of spatial heterogeneity in lung cancer. TCRdb reprocessed the 5' RACE reads via MiXCR and lists one record per CDR3 protein. The sample holds some 100,000 distinct CDR3 sequences, 4.4% seen once. The source material was lung tumor tissue, sampled at surgery. These receptors came from a male donor with early-stage non-small cell lung cancer. Each CDR3 is given with its conserved first and last residue.

v_call	cdr3_length	cdr3_aa
TRBV27	14	CASSLRGQGYEQYF
TRBV13	17	CASSLGLGRDSNQPQHF
TRBV5-1	15	CASSSDSASGNTIYF
TRBV3-1	14	CASKGTRAPGELFF
TRBV19	14	CASSTTTFGYGYTF
TRBV3-1	16	CASSQVGGVGTGELFF
TRBV9	15	CASSVVDRGRTEAFF
TRBV20-1	16	CSAPGLAGGGTGELFF
TRBV5-1	16	CASSLAKLGWRDEQFF
TRBV18	13	CASSPYGAAEAFF
TRBV19	13	CASSKQPGGEQFF
TRBV28	14	CASSPGDRYTEAFF
TRBV4-1	13	CASSQDGGYEQYF
TRBV7-9	15	CASSLELGSSYEQYF
TRBV20-1	15	CSASQPAASYNEQFF
TRBV4-2	15	CASSQTSGSPDEQYF
TRBV7-2	14	CASSPGRRNYGYTF
TRBV20-1	16	CSASKLPGLAGETQYF
TRBV28	15	CASSPVDRSGGEQYF
TRBV28	13	CASRNSGTDTQYF
TRBV7-8	14	CASSLFPDPYEQYF
TRBV24-1	13	CATSDLPWDEQFF
TRBV28	13	CASSFPSNTEAFF
TRBV27	16	CASSPLQAGVRDTQYF
TRBV28	22	CASRKFSPRLAGTKSSYNEQFF
TRBV28	15	CASSLVRTQDEKLFF
TRBV5-1	18	CASRYEPRASSGANVLTF
TRBV6-5	13	CASKIQGAAEQFF
TRBV6-1	12	CASRLYYNEQFF
TRBV7-8	19	CASSLAGRGQYLAKNIQYF
TRBV13	11	CASSSFREQFF
TRBV28	15	CASSFIQGSNQPQHF
TRBV3-1	14	CASSQKGSGTEAFF
TRBV10-3	18	CAISESWASGTLGDEQFF
TRBV7-2	13	CASSFRASDTQYF
TRBV16	15	CASSQGQWGNTEAFF
TRBV20-1	21	CSARDKSATGRRSLTNYGYTF
TRBV6-5	14	CASSYMDSYNEQFF
TRBV3-1	16	CASSQTTSGRTGELFF
TRBV27	14	CASTPLGGSYEQYF
TRBV28	11	CASSYRDEAFF
TRBV6-5	14	CASSRQGGVYEQYF
TRBV3-1	13	CVSSRGDGQPQHF
TRBV4-1	15	CASSQLGRLGDEQYF
TRBV28	16	CASSFGLVEPSYEQYF
TRBV6-1	14	CASTLAGPHYGYTF
TRBV6-5	13	CASSYSFGYGYTF
TRBV27	13	CASSSSTLYGYTF
TRBV28	12	CASSLIGAPYTF
TRBV11-2	13	CASSLRGYNEQFF
TRBV5-1	14	CASSHGTATDTQYF
TRBV7-9	14	CASSYRGGEETQYF
TRBV7-9	15	CASTWIAAGTDTQYF
TRBV11-1	12	CASSLNRRELFF
TRBV24-1	14	CATSGSGQSDEAFF